The entry below describes one T cell receptor (beta chain). Antigen unknown. This CDR3 comprises 19 residues. V was pared by 1 base and J by 0 bases, with 7 bases of the junction left unmatched. CDR1 and CDR2 (germline): SGHAT, FQNNGV. In TCRdb, the RT-PCR reads were re-called with MiXCR into one record per CDR3 protein. The table lists fewer than 550,000 distinct CDR3 sequences, 25% of them singletons. This sample stems from a study of response to subunit inactivated influenza vaccine. The study, taken as a whole, reports: T cells newly recruited by each seasonal influenza vaccination are few, the authors suggested.

This chain joins TRBV11-2 and TRBJ2-3; the match to TRBD2 covers 13 bases. This TCR came from a man in his fifties who received an inactivated influenza vaccine. This sample comprised CD4+ T cells sorted from PBMCs, obtained 5 to 6 days after vaccination. CDR3 in amino acids: CASSLVRTSGGASTDTQYF. CDR3 in DNA: TGTGCCAGCAGCTTAGTACGAACTAGCGGGGGGGCCAGCACAGATACGCAGTATTTT.